Following are 6 T cell receptor beta chains from one sample sequenced in a study. TCRdb re-derived calls from the reads in MiXCR, one entry per CDR3 protein. The profile covers 6,500 to 8,500 distinct CDR3 sequences, with 32% appearing a single time and more than 20% taken by the ten largest. The sequencing sample was made of blood. The receptors derive from a human donor.

Comments on this clonotype: One base away lies a much larger clone, so this may be a sequencing read error. The chain uses TRBV4-2 and TRBJ1-2; maybe TRBD1 (5 bases). The germline gives CDR1 LGHNA, CDR2 YNFKEQ. There are 14 residues in the CDR3. In DNA form, the CDR3 reads TGTGCCAGCTGCCAAGAGAGTCAGGGCGCCGGCTACACCTTC. Protein sequence: CASCQESQGAGYTF.

This clonotype is categorized as medium-sized. V and J are TRBV27 and TRBJ2-1; D remains ambiguous. Germline values: CDR1 MNHEY, CDR2 SMNVEV (reference sequence). V was trimmed by 3 bases and J by 7 bases, leaving 7 bases between them. This CDR3 is 12 amino acids long. CDR3 sequence: CASSFGLNEQFF. CDR3 nucleotide sequence: TGTGCCAGCAGTTTCGGGTTGAATGAGCAGTTCTTC.

This clonotype is medium-sized. The chain couples TRBV18 to TRBJ2-7, with 12 nucleotides matching TRBD2. In germline, CDR1 is KGHSH, CDR2 LQKENI. This CDR3 region has 16 residues. Unmatched junction bases numbered 1, after V lost 1 base and J lost 0 bases. CDR3 DNA: TGTGCCAGCTCACCACTGACTAGCGGGAGCTCCTACGAGCAGTACTTC. Encoded protein: CASSPLTSGSSYEQYF.

With respect to this clonotype: Given a much more abundant clone one base away, this may be a read error. This sequence joins TRBV30 and TRBJ2-1, with TRBD2 as a possible D gene (6 bases). In germline, CDR1 is GTSNPN, CDR2 SVGIG (reference sequence). The CDR3 covers 16 residues. V was trimmed by 0 bases and J by 5 bases, leaving 17 bases between them. CDR3 nucleotide sequence: TGTGCCTGGAGTGTAGTAGCGGTGAGGGGCGACAATGAGCAGTTCTTC. This sequence encodes CAWSVVAVRGDNEQFF.

By share of the sample, this clonotype is medium-sized. The chain has TRBV29-1 and TRBJ1-2; no reliable D call. The V end lost 3 bases, the J end lost 0 bases, and 11 bases lay between the germline ends. The CDR3 runs 14 residues. Per the germline V gene, CDR1 is SQVTM and CDR2 is ANQGSEA. CDR3 sequence reads: CSVDTDLANYGYTF. CDR3 nucleotide sequence: TGCAGCGTTGACACAGACCTAGCTAACTATGGCTACACCTTC.

This clonotype appeared once. This chain links TRBV29-1 with TRBJ1-1, with 9 bases fitting TRBD1. Germline CDR1 reads SQVTM; CDR2 reads ANQGSEA. Unmatched junction bases numbered 8, after V lost 6 bases and J lost 6 bases. The CDR3 totals 13 residues. CDR3 in amino acids: CSVVRDRVAEAFF. The CDR3 DNA is TGCAGCGTCGTCCGGGACAGGGTCGCTGAAGCTTTCTTT.